The T cell receptor (beta chain) under discussion was sequenced for a study of blood T cell repertoires in COVID-19. Study-level information: The study drew acute and convalescent COVID-19 samples from the United States, Italy and Spain.

This clone appeared once. Assay: immunoSEQ multiplex PCR; the TCRdb copy retains only in-frame clones and omits some. The table records about 480,000 clones, approximately 88% of them present only once. The receptor comes from a woman aged 50 to 60 with COVID-19, enrolled during active disease. Material for sequencing was peripheral blood.

The CDR3 protein is CASSFPRRSLDRVESRTEAFF. CDR3 coding DNA: TGTGCCAGCAGTTTTCCCCGTCGTTCCCTAGACAGGGTTGAGAGTCGGACTGAAGCTTTCTTT. This chain joins TRBV27 and TRBJ1-1, with 7 bases that match TRBD1. Germline CDR1 MNHEY, CDR2 SMNVEV (reference sequence). Unmatched junction bases numbered 27, after V lost 3 bases and J lost 5 bases. This CDR3 comprises 21 residues.